This T cell receptor (beta chain) was found in a study of shared clonotypes between healthy human individuals. Study observations and caveats: Generally, estimated richness proved larger in naive subsets than it did in memory subsets.

Researchers divided each subset's genomic DNA evenly across several immunoSEQ plates. The protocol was immunoSEQ multiplex PCR, while the TCRdb copy is restricted to in-frame clones and leaves out a portion. The data hold approximately 2.5 million clones, with around 90% observed a single time. The table lists this clone with a count of one. Its antigen is still unknown. Sequenced material: naive CD4+ T cells sorted from blood. Subset denoted: CD45RA+ positively selected. The sequence was obtained from a man aged 18 to 30 in good health.

The CDR3 DNA sequence: TGTGCCAGCAGTTTTCTAGGGACCAATCAGCCCCAGCATTTT. This encodes CASSFLGTNQPQHF. The chain joins TRBV28 to TRBJ1-5, with TRBD1 as a possible D gene (5 bases). The germline V gene encodes CDR1 MDHEN and CDR2 SYDVKM. The CDR3 totals 14 residues. V lost 3 bases to trimming and J lost 3 bases, with 9 bases between them.